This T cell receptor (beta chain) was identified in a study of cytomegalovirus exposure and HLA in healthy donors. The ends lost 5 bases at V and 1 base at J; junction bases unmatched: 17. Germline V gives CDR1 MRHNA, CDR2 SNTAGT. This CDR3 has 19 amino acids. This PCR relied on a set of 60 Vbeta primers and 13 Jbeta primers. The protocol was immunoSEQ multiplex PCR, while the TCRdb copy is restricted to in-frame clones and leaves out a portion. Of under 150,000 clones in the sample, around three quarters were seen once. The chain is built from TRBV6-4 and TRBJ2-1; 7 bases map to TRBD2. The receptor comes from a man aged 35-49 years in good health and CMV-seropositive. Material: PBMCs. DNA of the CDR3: TGTGCCAGCAGTTTCCGTCTAGCGGACCACCCAGGATCCTACAATGAGCAGTTCTTC. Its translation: CASSFRLADHPGSYNEQFF.